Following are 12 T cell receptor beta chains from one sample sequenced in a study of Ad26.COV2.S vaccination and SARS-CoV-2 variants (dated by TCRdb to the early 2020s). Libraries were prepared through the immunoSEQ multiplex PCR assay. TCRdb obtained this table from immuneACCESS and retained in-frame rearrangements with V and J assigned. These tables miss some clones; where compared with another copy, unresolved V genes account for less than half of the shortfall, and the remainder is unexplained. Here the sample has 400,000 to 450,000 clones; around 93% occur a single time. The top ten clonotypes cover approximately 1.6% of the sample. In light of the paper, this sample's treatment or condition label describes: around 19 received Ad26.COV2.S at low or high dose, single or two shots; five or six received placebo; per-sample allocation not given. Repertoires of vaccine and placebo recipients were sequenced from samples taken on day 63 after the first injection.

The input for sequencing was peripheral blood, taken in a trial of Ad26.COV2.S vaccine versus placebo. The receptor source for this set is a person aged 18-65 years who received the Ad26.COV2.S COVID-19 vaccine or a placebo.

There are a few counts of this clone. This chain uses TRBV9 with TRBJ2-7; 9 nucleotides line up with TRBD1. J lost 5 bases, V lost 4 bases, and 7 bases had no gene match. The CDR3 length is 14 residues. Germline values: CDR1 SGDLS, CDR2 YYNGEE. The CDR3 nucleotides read TGTGCCAGCAGCCCGGGACAGGGCAGAGACGAGCAGTACTTC. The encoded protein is CASSPGQGRDEQYF.

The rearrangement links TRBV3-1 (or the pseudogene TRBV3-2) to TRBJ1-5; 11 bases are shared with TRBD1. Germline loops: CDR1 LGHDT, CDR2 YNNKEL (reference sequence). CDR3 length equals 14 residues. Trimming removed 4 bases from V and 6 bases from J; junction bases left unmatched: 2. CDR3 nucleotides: TGTGCCAGCAGCCCCGGACAGGGGGCTCAGCCCCAGCATTTT. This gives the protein CASSPGQGAQPQHF.

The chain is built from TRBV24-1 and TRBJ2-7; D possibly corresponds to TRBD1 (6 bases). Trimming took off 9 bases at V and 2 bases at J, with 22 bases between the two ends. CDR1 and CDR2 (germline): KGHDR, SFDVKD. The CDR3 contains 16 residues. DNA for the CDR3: TGTGCCACCGAGTGCTCAGTAGGGACATACCCCTACGAGCAGTACTTC. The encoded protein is CATECSVGTYPYEQYF.

The CDR3 sequence is CATSRAPGLLSYEQYF. The CDR3 nucleotides read TGTGCCACCAGCAGGGCCCCGGGACTCCTGTCCTACGAGCAGTACTTC. The V and J genes are TRBV15 and TRBJ2-7; perhaps TRBD2 as D (6 bases). CDR1 is LNHNV, CDR2 YYDKDF, per germline (reference sequence). V dropped 3 bases and J dropped 1 base, with 16 bases sitting between them. CDR3 length: 16 amino acids.

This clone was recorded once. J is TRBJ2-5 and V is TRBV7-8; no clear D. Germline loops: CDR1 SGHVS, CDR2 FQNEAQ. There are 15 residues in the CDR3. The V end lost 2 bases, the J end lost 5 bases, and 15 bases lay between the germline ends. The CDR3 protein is CASSLRLARRETQYF. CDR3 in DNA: TGTGCCAGCAGCTTACGTCTCGCTAGACGGGAGACCCAGTACTTC.

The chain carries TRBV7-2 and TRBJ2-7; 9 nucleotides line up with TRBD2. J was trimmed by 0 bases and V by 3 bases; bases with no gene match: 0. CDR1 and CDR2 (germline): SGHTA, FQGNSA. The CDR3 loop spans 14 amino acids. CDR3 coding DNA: TGTGCCAGCAGCTTGCGGGGGGGCTCCTACGAGCAGTACTTC. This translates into CASSLRGGSYEQYF.

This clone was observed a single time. CDR3 protein: CASSQRTGEHYYGYTF. The CDR3 DNA sequence: TGCGCCAGCAGCCAGCGGACAGGTGAACACTACTATGGCTACACCTTC. This sequence joins TRBV4-3 and TRBJ1-2; 7 bases match TRBD1. In germline, CDR1 is LGHNA, CDR2 YSLEER. The CDR3 is 16 residues long. Trimming took 3 bases from V and 3 from J; bases not matched to a gene: 10.

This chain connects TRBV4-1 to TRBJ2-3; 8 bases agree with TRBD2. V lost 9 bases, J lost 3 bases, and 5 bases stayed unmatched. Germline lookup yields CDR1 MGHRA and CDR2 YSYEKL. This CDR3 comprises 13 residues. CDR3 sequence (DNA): TGCGCCAGTGCCGGGACTAGTACAGATACGCAGTATTTT. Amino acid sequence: CASAGTSTDTQYF.

The CDR3 here is CASSAGQGGYGYTF. The CDR3, as DNA: TGTGCCAGCAGTGCCGGACAGGGTGGCTATGGCTACACCTTC. This sequence joins TRBV2 and TRBJ1-2; 8 nucleotides agree with TRBD1. Germline-derived CDR1 and CDR2 are SNHLY and FYNNEI. The ends lost 4 bases at V and 4 bases at J; junction bases unmatched: 5. The CDR3 totals 14 residues.

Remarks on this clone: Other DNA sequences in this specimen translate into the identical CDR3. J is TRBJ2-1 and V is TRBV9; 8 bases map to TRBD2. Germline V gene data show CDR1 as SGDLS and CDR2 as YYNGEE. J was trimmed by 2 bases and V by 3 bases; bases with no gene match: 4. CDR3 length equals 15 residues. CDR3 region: CASSGSGGPYNEQFF. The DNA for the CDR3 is TGTGCCAGCAGCGGGAGCGGGGGACCCTACAATGAGCAGTTCTTC.

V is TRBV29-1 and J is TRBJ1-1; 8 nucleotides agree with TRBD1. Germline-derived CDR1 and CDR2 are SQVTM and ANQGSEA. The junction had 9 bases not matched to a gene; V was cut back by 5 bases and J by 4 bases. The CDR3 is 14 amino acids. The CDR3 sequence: CSVYQGATSTEAFF. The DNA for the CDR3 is TGCAGCGTTTATCAGGGGGCGACGAGCACTGAAGCTTTCTTT.

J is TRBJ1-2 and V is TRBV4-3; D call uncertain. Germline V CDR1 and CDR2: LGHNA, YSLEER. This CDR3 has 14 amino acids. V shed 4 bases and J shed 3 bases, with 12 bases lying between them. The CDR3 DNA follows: TGCGCCAGCAGCCCAAGCGGGTCCTACTATGGCTACACCTTC. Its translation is CASSPSGSYYGYTF.